These T cell receptor beta chains were read from a single sample in a study of T cell responses to AZD1222 COVID-19 vaccine. Assay: immunoSEQ multiplex PCR; the TCRdb copy retains only in-frame clones and omits some. The sample holds 150,000 to 200,000 clones, around 92% seen once. The starting material was peripheral blood, obtained on day 0 of AZD1222 vaccination. The source is an adult in good health. Each CDR3 is given with its conserved first and last residue. D genes are given only for firm matches. Expanded clones are given a class, and other clones once, few, many or no size at all.

J	D	V	size	CDR3	DNA
TRBJ2-1	-	TRBV7-9	-	CASSLQSPGDNEQFF	TGTGCCAGCAGCTTACAATCTCCAGGTGACAATGAGCAGTTCTTC
TRBJ1-5	TRBD1	TRBV7-2	-	CASSLKGAGNQPQHF	TGTGCCAGCAGCTTAAAGGGGGCGGGTAATCAGCCCCAGCATTTT
TRBJ1-3	-	TRBV4-1	-	CASSQPGAGNTIYF	TGCGCCAGCAGCCAGCCAGGGGCTGGAAACACCATATATTTT
TRBJ2-6	TRBD1	TRBV5-4	once	CASSLYGQGVSGANVLTF	TGTGCCAGCAGCTTGTATGGGCAGGGGGTCTCTGGGGCCAACGTCCTGACTTTC
TRBJ2-7	TRBD2	TRBV19	-	CASSIILAGPYEQYF	TGTGCCAGTAGTATAATACTAGCGGGACCCTACGAGCAGTACTTC
TRBJ2-4	-	TRBV28	-	CASSFYGQSKNIQYF	TGTGCCAGCAGTTTTTATGGCCAGTCCAAAAACATTCAGTACTTC
TRBJ1-2	-	TRBV29-1	-	CSVAFGVNGATF	TGCAGCGTCGCGTTTGGGGTCAACGGTGCCACCTTC
TRBJ2-1	-	TRBV6-2/TRBV6-3	-	CASSTIRGGTYNEQFF	TGTGCCAGCAGTACCATAAGGGGGGGAACTTACAATGAGCAGTTCTTC
TRBJ1-6	TRBD1	TRBV10-3	-	CAIRELDRGGSPLHF	TGTGCCATCAGGGAATTAGACAGGGGAGGATCACCCCTCCACTTT
TRBJ2-3	TRBD1	TRBV7-9	-	CASSLGTGSTDTQYF	TGTGCCAGCAGCTTAGGGACAGGGAGCACAGATACGCAGTATTTT
TRBJ2-5	-	TRBV5-8	-	CASSDAPRGGETQYF	TGTGCCAGCAGTGACGCCCCGAGGGGCGGAGAGACCCAGTACTTC
TRBJ2-2	TRBD2	TRBV29-1	-	CSVRGLARANTGELFF	TGCAGCGTTAGGGGACTAGCGCGAGCGAACACCGGGGAGCTGTTTTTT
TRBJ2-7	TRBD1	TRBV5-5	-	CASSQRTGEFPYEQYF	TGTGCCAGCAGCCAGCGGACAGGGGAGTTTCCCTACGAGCAGTACTTC
TRBJ2-7	TRBD2	TRBV7-9	-	CASSSILAGGRKAYEQYF	TGTGCCAGCAGCTCGATACTAGCGGGAGGGCGCAAAGCCTACGAGCAGTACTTC
TRBJ1-2	-	TRBV5-8	-	CASSSGLRGYYGYTF	TGTGCCAGCAGCTCGGGACTCCGGGGGTACTATGGCTACACCTTC
TRBJ1-2	-	TRBV6-1	-	CASSEYVQGVFGYTF	TGTGCCAGCAGTGAATACGTTCAGGGTGTATTTGGCTACACCTTC
TRBJ1-4	TRBD1	TRBV5-1	-	CASSHYQGEEKLFF	TGCGCCAGCAGTCACTACCAGGGGGAGGAAAAACTGTTTTTT
TRBJ1-2	TRBD1	TRBV10-3	once	CAISEIGQGVNYGYTF	TGTGCCATCAGTGAAATCGGACAGGGGGTTAACTATGGCTACACCTTC
TRBJ2-7	TRBD2	TRBV28	-	CASIPGLAGYPEIYEQYF	TGTGCCAGCATACCGGGACTAGCGGGTTACCCGGAAATCTACGAGCAGTACTTC
TRBJ2-5	TRBD1	TRBV28	-	CASSFRTGGRVAQYF	TGTGCCAGCAGTTTCCGCACAGGGGGTAGGGTGGCCCAGTACTTC
TRBJ2-1	-	TRBV20-1	-	CSASRAYNEQFF	TGCAGTGCTAGTAGAGCCTACAATGAGCAGTTCTTC
TRBJ2-5	-	TRBV4-1	-	CASSQRLFQQEGTQYF	TGCGCCAGCAGCCAAAGGTTATTCCAGCAAGAGGGGACCCAGTACTTC
TRBJ2-3	TRBD2	TRBV27	-	CASSLGASGRNTQYF	TGTGCCAGCAGTTTAGGGGCTAGCGGGAGGAATACGCAGTATTTT
TRBJ2-2	TRBD1	TRBV7-9	-	CASLDRGSNTGELFF	TGTGCCAGCCTTGACAGGGGGTCGAACACCGGGGAGCTGTTTTTT
TRBJ2-1	-	TRBV5-1	-	CASSSASAPYNEQFF	TGCGCCAGCAGCTCGGCTAGCGCACCCTACAATGAGCAGTTCTTC
TRBJ2-1	TRBD2	TRBV2	once	CASIAEGLAGGGEQFF	TGTGCCAGCATCGCAGAGGGACTAGCGGGAGGAGGTGAGCAGTTCTTC
TRBJ1-2	-	TRBV27	-	CASAPGTVFHGYTF	TGTGCCAGCGCCCCCGGGACCGTTTTCCATGGCTACACCTTC
TRBJ2-1	-	TRBV10-3	-	CAISDILDYNEQFF	TGTGCCATCAGTGATATCCTGGATTACAATGAGCAGTTCTTC
TRBJ2-3	-	TRBV10-3	-	CAISATDAYTQYF	TGTGCCATCAGTGCTACAGACGCGTATACGCAGTATTTT
TRBJ2-7	TRBD2	TRBV5-1	-	CASSLVGGVDEQYF	TGCGCCAGCAGCTTGGTTGGGGGGGTCGACGAGCAGTACTTC
TRBJ1-4	TRBD1	TRBV5-1	-	CASSLPGQGANEKLFF	TGCGCCAGCAGCTTGCCCGGACAGGGGGCTAATGAAAAACTGTTTTTT
TRBJ1-2	-	TRBV6-5	once	CASSFTPTKDGYTF	TGTGCCAGCAGTTTCACACCTACTAAGGATGGCTACACCTTC
TRBJ2-7	-	TRBV6-1	-	CATGTDYEQYF	TGTGCCACGGGGACTGACTACGAGCAGTACTTC
TRBJ2-5	-	TRBV29-1	-	CSATQGGETQYF	TGCAGCGCCACACAGGGCGGGGAGACCCAGTACTTC
TRBJ1-1	TRBD1	TRBV7-3	-	CASSLSGGVRNTEAFF	TGTGCCAGCAGCCTATCAGGGGGAGTTAGGAACACTGAAGCTTTCTTT
TRBJ1-2	TRBD1	TRBV27	-	CASAMGRTGVRRPTGYTF	TGTGCCAGCGCAATGGGAAGGACAGGGGTACGACGTCCCACTGGCTACACCTTC
TRBJ2-2	-	TRBV3-1/TRBV3-2	-	CASRKTSAGELFF	TGTGCCAGCAGAAAGACTAGTGCCGGGGAGCTGTTTTTT